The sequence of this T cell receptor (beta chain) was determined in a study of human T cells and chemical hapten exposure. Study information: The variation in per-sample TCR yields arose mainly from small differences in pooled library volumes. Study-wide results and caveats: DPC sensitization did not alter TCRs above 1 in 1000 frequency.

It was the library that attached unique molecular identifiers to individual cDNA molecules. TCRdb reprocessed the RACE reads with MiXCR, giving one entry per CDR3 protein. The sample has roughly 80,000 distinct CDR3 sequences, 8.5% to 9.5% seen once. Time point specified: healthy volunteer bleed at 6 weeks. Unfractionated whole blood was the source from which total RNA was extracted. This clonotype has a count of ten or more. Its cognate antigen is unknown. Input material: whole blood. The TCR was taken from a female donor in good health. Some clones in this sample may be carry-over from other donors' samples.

The CDR3 DNA reads TGCGCCAGCAGCCAAGATCTAACGGGGGCCCGCACAGATACGCAGTATTTT. Translating gives CASSQDLTGARTDTQYF. The chain uses TRBV4-3 and TRBJ2-3; D may be TRBD1 or TRBD2 (6 bases each). This CDR3 comprises 17 residues. Germline V gene lookup returns CDR1 LGHNA and CDR2 YSLEER. Trimming took off 0 bases at V and 1 base at J, with 14 bases between the two ends.